This is a list of T cell receptor beta chains from one sample in a study of cytomegalovirus exposure and HLA in healthy donors. TCRdb's copy holds only in-frame clones and misses some; the assay was immunoSEQ multiplex PCR. Of 160,000 or so clones in the sample, about 80% were seen once. Sequenced: PBMCs. The receptors originated from a woman aged 50 to 60 in good health and CMV-seronegative. The CDR3 runs from the conserved cysteine through the conserved F or W. A D gene is named only where the DNA matches it firmly. Not all rows give a size; the values are once, few, many and, for expanded clones, a class.

V	length	J	D	size	CDR3	DNA
TRBV28	16	TRBJ1-5	TRBD1	once	CASSLVGQETNQPQHF	TGTGCCAGCAGTTTAGTAGGACAGGAGACCAATCAGCCCCAGCATTTT
TRBV11-2	16	TRBJ1-6	TRBD1	-	CASSLLGQGINSPLHF	TGTGCCAGCAGCTTACTGGGACAGGGGATTAATTCACCCCTCCACTTT
TRBV6-4	16	TRBJ2-7	TRBD1	once	CASRGGPEDRVYEQYF	TGTGCCAGCAGGGGGGGCCCGGAGGACAGGGTCTACGAGCAGTACTTC
TRBV5-6	15	TRBJ2-5	TRBD1	-	CASSWGQGRFETQYF	TGTGCCAGCAGCTGGGGACAGGGGAGGTTTGAGACCCAGTACTTC
TRBV28	13	TRBJ1-5	-	once	CASRLGAIQPQHF	TGTGCCAGCAGGCTTGGGGCGATTCAGCCCCAGCATTTT
TRBV4-3	15	TRBJ2-2	TRBD2	-	CASSQRTSGDGELFF	TGCGCCAGCAGCCAAAGGACTAGCGGGGACGGGGAGCTGTTTTTT
TRBV6-1	14	TRBJ2-3	-	-	CATKRETLTDTQYF	TGTGCCACCAAACGGGAAACCTTAACAGATACGCAGTATTTT
TRBV10-2	15	TRBJ2-7	TRBD1	-	CASTPGGTGVYEQYF	TGCGCCAGCACCCCGGGTGGGACAGGGGTCTACGAGCAGTACTTC
TRBV7-2	16	TRBJ2-7	TRBD2	-	CASSHRRLAVNGEQYF	TGTGCCAGCAGCCACAGACGACTAGCAGTGAACGGTGAGCAGTACTTC
TRBV6-5	14	TRBJ2-7	TRBD2	-	CASSYQRERYEQYF	TGTGCCAGCAGTTACCAGCGGGAGCGGTACGAGCAGTACTTC
TRBV6-5	13	TRBJ2-3	TRBD1	-	CASTRQGADTQYF	TGTGCCAGCACTCGACAGGGGGCAGATACGCAGTATTTT
TRBV4-1	19	TRBJ2-1	TRBD2	-	CASSQSPSGSGKSYNEQFF	TGCGCCAGCAGCCAAAGCCCTAGCGGGAGCGGGAAATCCTACAATGAGCAGTTCTTC
TRBV9	15	TRBJ1-5	TRBD1	-	CASSPTGGSNQPQHF	TGTGCCAGCAGCCCGACAGGGGGGAGCAATCAGCCCCAGCATTTT
TRBV28	12	TRBJ1-2	-	-	CASSYRFYGYTF	TGTGCCAGCAGTTACAGGTTCTATGGCTACACCTTC
TRBV28	15	TRBJ1-1	-	-	CASKGTFGRGAEAFF	TGTGCCAGCAAGGGAACCTTTGGCAGGGGAGCTGAAGCTTTCTTT
TRBV28	15	TRBJ1-5	TRBD1	-	CASSPGGIGNQPQHF	TGTGCCAGCAGCCCAGGGGGGATCGGCAATCAGCCCCAGCATTTT
TRBV4-3	15	TRBJ2-3	-	-	CASSQDPNRVDTQYF	TGCGCCAGCAGCCAAGACCCCAACAGGGTCGATACGCAGTATTTT
TRBV19	13	TRBJ1-2	TRBD1	-	CASSPGGHYGYTF	TGTGCCAGTAGCCCAGGGGGACACTATGGCTACACCTTC
TRBV7-6	14	TRBJ2-5	-	-	CASSRQQQQETQYF	TGTGCCAGCAGCCGACAGCAGCAGCAAGAGACCCAGTACTTC
TRBV28	14	TRBJ1-1	TRBD1	-	CASSLQSTGTEAFF	TGTGCCAGCAGTTTACAATCGACAGGGACTGAAGCTTTCTTT
TRBV4-2	15	TRBJ2-3	-	once	CASSQDLKPAYTQYF	TGTGCCAGCAGCCAAGATCTAAAACCCGCTTATACGCAGTATTTT
TRBV10-2	18	TRBJ2-7	TRBD2	-	CASSESPLAGIRSYEQYF	TGCGCCAGCAGTGAGAGTCCGCTAGCGGGCATACGCTCCTACGAGCAGTACTTC
TRBV11-1	14	TRBJ2-5	-	-	CASSLAGVRETQYF	TGTGCCAGCAGCTTAGCGGGAGTTCGAGAGACCCAGTACTTC
TRBV5-1	16	TRBJ1-1	TRBD1	-	CASSLGTGRGYTEAFF	TGCGCCAGCAGCTTGGGGACAGGGAGAGGGTACACTGAAGCTTTCTTT
TRBV9	12	TRBJ2-3	TRBD2	-	CASSVVAGGQYF	TGTGCCAGCAGCGTAGTGGCGGGAGGGCAGTATTTT
TRBV18	17	TRBJ1-5	-	-	CASSPLSYPQGPQPQHF	TGTGCCAGCTCACCACTCTCCTATCCACAGGGACCTCAGCCCCAGCATTTT
TRBV27	17	TRBJ2-5	-	-	CASSLSPGPKGGETQYF	TGTGCCAGCAGTTTATCGCCGGGACCCAAAGGGGGAGAGACCCAGTACTTC
TRBV19	17	TRBJ2-7	TRBD2	-	CASSTRLAGGGAREQYF	TGTGCCAGTAGTACTCGACTAGCGGGAGGAGGAGCACGCGAGCAGTACTTC
TRBV15	18	TRBJ2-5	TRBD2	-	CATSSSGLAGGFQETQYF	TGTGCCACCAGCAGTTCGGGACTAGCGGGGGGTTTTCAAGAGACCCAGTACTTC
TRBV15	17	TRBJ2-3	TRBD1	-	CATSRTWTGVGADTQYF	TGTGCCACCAGCAGAACCTGGACAGGGGTTGGCGCAGATACGCAGTATTTT
TRBV6-5	12	TRBJ2-1	-	-	CASSEPYNEQFF	TGTGCCAGCAGTGAGCCCTACAATGAGCAGTTCTTC
TRBV5-4	11	TRBJ2-7	-	-	CASSLDSEQYF	TGTGCCAGCAGCTTGGACTCCGAGCAGTACTTC
TRBV6-4	13	TRBJ1-1	-	-	CASSYRRNTEAFF	TGTGCCAGCAGTTACAGGAGAAACACTGAAGCTTTCTTT
TRBV4-1	13	TRBJ1-2	TRBD1	-	CASRKQGLGGYTF	TGCGCCAGCAGAAAACAGGGGTTGGGTGGCTACACCTTC
TRBV29-1	13	TRBJ2-1	TRBD1	-	CSVVRDSYNEQFF	TGCAGCGTTGTACGGGACAGTTACAATGAGCAGTTCTTC
TRBV10-1	12	TRBJ1-1	-	-	CASSDFGTEAFF	TGCGCCAGCAGTGACTTCGGCACTGAAGCTTTCTTT
TRBV27	14	TRBJ2-1	TRBD2	-	CASSLSPLAGREFF	TGTGCCAGCAGTTTATCTCCCCTAGCGGGGCGGGAATTCTTC
TRBV2	13	TRBJ2-7	-	-	CASSVLQGYEQYF	TGTGCCAGCAGTGTCCTTCAGGGATACGAGCAGTACTTC
TRBV11-2	14	TRBJ2-7	-	-	CASSSPNRVGEQYF	TGTGCCAGCAGCTCCCCCAACAGGGTCGGGGAGCAGTACTTC
TRBV27	13	TRBJ2-1	-	-	CASSLILKDEQFF	TGTGCCAGCAGTTTAATACTAAAGGATGAGCAGTTCTTC
TRBV11-2	17	TRBJ2-7	TRBD2	-	CASSSTLAGDGSYEQYF	TGTGCCAGCAGCTCCACACTAGCGGGGGATGGTTCCTACGAGCAGTACTTC
TRBV28	16	TRBJ1-2	TRBD1	-	CASSTPAGTGWGGYTF	TGTGCCAGCAGTACTCCCGCCGGGACAGGGTGGGGTGGCTACACCTTC
TRBV5-1	16	TRBJ1-1	TRBD1	-	CASSLEGGYPNTEAFF	TGCGCCAGCAGCTTGGAAGGGGGCTATCCGAACACTGAAGCTTTCTTT
TRBV27	15	TRBJ2-3	TRBD2	-	CASSFSGRTTDTQYF	TGTGCCAGCAGTTTTAGCGGGAGGACCACAGATACGCAGTATTTT
TRBV6-4	15	TRBJ2-7	TRBD2	-	CAILLGGIGAYEQYF	TGTGCCATCCTTTTGGGGGGGATCGGAGCCTACGAGCAGTACTTC
TRBV6-4	14	TRBJ2-7	TRBD1	-	CASSRTGSSYEQYF	TGTGCCAGCAGTAGGACAGGAAGCTCCTACGAGCAGTACTTC
TRBV18	16	TRBJ2-6	TRBD1	-	CASSPDRGRGANVLTF	TGTGCCAGCTCCCCTGACAGGGGTCGTGGGGCCAACGTCCTGACTTTC
TRBV6-5	16	TRBJ2-3	TRBD2	-	CASSSSGGLSTDTQYF	TGTGCCAGCAGTTCTAGCGGGGGGCTTAGCACAGATACGCAGTATTTT
TRBV4-2	17	TRBJ2-7	TRBD2	few	CASSQERSSGGPYEQYF	TGTGCCAGCAGCCAAGAGAGGTCTAGCGGTGGCCCCTACGAGCAGTACTTC